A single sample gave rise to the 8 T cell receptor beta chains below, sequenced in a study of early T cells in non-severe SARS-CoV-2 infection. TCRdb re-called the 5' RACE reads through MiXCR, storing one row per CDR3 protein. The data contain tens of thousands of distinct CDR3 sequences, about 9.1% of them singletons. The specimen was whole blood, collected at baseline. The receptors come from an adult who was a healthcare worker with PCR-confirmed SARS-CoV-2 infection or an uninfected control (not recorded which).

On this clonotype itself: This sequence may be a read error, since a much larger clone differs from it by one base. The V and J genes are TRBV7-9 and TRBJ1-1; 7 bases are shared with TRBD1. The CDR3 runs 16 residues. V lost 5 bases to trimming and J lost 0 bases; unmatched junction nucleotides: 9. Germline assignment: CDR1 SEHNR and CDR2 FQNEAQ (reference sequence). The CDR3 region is CASSTATGPMNTEAFF. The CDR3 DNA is TGTGCCAGCAGCACGGCGACAGGGCCCATGAACACTGAAGCTTTCTTT.

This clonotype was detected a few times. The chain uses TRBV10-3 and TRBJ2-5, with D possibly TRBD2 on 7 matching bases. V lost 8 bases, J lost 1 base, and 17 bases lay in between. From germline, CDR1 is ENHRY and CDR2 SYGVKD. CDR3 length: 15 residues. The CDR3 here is CAIGGDKPIQETQYF. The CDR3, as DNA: TGTGCCATCGGGGGGGACAAACCGATCCAAGAGACCCAGTACTTC.

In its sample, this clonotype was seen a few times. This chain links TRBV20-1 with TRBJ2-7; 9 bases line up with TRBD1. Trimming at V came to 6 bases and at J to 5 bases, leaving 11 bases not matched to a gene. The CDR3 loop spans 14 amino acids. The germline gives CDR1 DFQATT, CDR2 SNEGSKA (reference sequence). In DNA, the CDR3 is TGCAGTGCCAGAAGGGACAGGGTGAAGGACGAGCAGTACTTC. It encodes CSARRDRVKDEQYF.

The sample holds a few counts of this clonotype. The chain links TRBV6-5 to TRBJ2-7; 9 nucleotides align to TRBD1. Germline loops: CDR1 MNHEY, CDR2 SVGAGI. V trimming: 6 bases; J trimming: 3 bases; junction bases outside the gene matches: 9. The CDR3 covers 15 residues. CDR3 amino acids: CASSPGQGESYEQYF. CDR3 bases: TGTGCCAGCAGCCCGGGACAGGGAGAAAGCTACGAGCAGTACTTC.

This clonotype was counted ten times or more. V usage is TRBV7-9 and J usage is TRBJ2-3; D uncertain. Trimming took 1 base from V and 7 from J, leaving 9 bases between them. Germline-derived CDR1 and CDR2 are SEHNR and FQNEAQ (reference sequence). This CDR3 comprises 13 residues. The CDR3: CASSLGYQNTQYF. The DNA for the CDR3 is TGTGCCAGCAGCTTAGGTTACCAAAATACGCAGTATTTT.

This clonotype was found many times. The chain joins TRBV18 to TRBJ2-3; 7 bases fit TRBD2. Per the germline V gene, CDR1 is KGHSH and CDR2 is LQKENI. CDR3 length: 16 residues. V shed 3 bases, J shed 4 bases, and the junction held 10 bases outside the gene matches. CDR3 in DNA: TGTGCCAGCTCACCCCGGGAACGGGGAGGGGCAGATACGCAGTATTTT. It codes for CASSPRERGGADTQYF.

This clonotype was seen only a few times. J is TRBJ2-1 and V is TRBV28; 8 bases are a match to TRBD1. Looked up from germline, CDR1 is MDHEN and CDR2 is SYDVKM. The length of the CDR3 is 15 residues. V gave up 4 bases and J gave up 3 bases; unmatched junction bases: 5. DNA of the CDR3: TGTGCCAGCAGTTCGATCGGGACAGGCTACAATGAGCAGTTCTTC. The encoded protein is CASSSIGTGYNEQFF.

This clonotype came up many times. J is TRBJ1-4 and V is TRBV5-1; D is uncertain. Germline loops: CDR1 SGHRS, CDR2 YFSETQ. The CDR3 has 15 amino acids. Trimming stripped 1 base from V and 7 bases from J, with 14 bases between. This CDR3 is CASSLYGGLSEKLFF. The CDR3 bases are TGCGCCAGCAGCTTGTATGGAGGGTTAAGTGAAAAACTGTTTTTT.